This entry features one T cell receptor beta chain sequence. The antigen is undetermined. Treatment: 19 received Ad26.COV2.S at low or high dose, single or two shots; about 5 received placebo; per-sample allocation not given. Each sample was drawn 63 days after the first injection (of vaccine or placebo). Assay: immunoSEQ multiplex PCR; the TCRdb copy retains only in-frame clones and omits some. The sample lists 300,000 to 400,000 clones, around 83% occurring once. This sample was taken from a study of Ad26.COV2.S vaccination and SARS-CoV-2 variants. Study-level points and caveats: The TCR breadth and depth analyses may have produced an underestimate of total T cell responses.

This CDR3 is built from 14 residues. Trimming took off 6 bases at V and 1 base at J, with 12 bases between the two ends. CDR1 is MGHRA and CDR2 is YSYEKL in the germline V gene. This chain joins TRBV4-1 and TRBJ2-5; no reliable D call. The sequences come from peripheral blood, collected in a trial of Ad26.COV2.S vaccine versus placebo. The clonotype originates from a person between 18 and 65 years old who received the Ad26.COV2.S COVID-19 vaccine or a placebo. CDR3: CASSTYHLQETQYF. In nucleotides, the CDR3 is TGCGCCAGCAGTACTTATCACCTCCAAGAGACCCAGTACTTC.